This TCR beta chain was identified in a study of blood T cell repertoires in COVID-19. As for the study in general: Samples representing acute and convalescent COVID-19 were sourced from the United States, Italy and Spain. T cells, B-cell-depleted T cells, or PBMCs supplied cDNA or gDNA.

The ends were cut back, 5 bases at V and 0 bases at J, with 13 bases in the middle. The CDR3 spans 14 residues. CDR1 is GTSNPN and CDR2 is SVGIG in the germline V gene (reference sequence). Authors' data handling: The assay estimated nucleated cells by amplifying reference gene primers. Generated by immunoSEQ multiplex PCR, the TCRdb table keeps only in-frame clones and is missing some. That table gives V, J and clone size, and the DNA gave D and trimming. Among about 130,000 clones listed, approximately 83% were seen once. This clone has only a few counts. Sample: peripheral blood. The sequence was collected from an elderly woman with acute or convalescent COVID-19. The chain combines TRBV30 with TRBJ1-1; TRBD1 is a possible D gene (5 bases). Here the CDR3 DNA reads TGTGCCTGGGCCCACGGACACATGAACACTGAAGCTTTCTTT. Translated: CAWAHGHMNTEAFF.